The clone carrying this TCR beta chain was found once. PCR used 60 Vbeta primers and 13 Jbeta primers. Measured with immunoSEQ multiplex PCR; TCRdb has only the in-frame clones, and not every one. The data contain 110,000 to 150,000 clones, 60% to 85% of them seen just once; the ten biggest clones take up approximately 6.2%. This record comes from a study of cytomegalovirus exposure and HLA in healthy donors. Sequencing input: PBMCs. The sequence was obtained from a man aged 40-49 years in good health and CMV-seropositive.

The CDR3 region is CASGAPQGLSYEQYF. For the CDR3, the DNA is TGTGCTAGTGGTGCCCCACAGGGCCTCTCCTACGAGCAGTACTTC. The chain links TRBV12-5 to TRBJ2-7, with D possibly matching TRBD1 (6 bases). The CDR3 covers 15 residues. Trimming stripped 5 bases from V and 0 bases from J, with 14 bases between. Germline V CDR1 and CDR2: LGHNT, FRNRAP. The full variable domain, its missing parts supplied by reference TRBV12-5 and TRBJ2-7, is DARVTQTPRHKVTEMGQEVTMRCQPILGHNTVFWYRQTMMQGLELLAYFRNRAPLDDSGMPKDRFSAEMPDATLATLKIQPSEPRDSAVYFCASGAPQGLSYEQYFGPGTRLTVT.